There are a few counts of the clone carrying this T cell receptor beta chain. Combining a sample-barcoded 5' primer with a J-beta primer mix, a second PCR ran for about 7 to 11 cycles. The template-switch adaptor, which had 12 random nucleotides, put a tag on each cDNA molecule. From the 5' RACE reads, TCRdb called clonotypes with MiXCR, one entry per CDR3 protein. The sample lists nearly 1 million distinct CDR3 sequences, around 54% occurring once. These data belong to a study of blood T cells in healthy people across ages. Sequenced material: blood. The origin of this receptor is a woman aged 55-69 years in good health.

The CDR3 here is CASSFGQFTYEQYF. CDR3 sequence (DNA): TGTGCCAGCAGCTTCGGACAGTTCACCTACGAGCAGTACTTC. J is TRBJ2-7 and V is TRBV6-2 or TRBV6-3, with TRBD1 as a possible D gene (6 bases). Trimming removed 6 bases at V and 2 bases at J, with 14 bases between. CDR1 is MNHEY, CDR2 SVGEGT, per germline. CDR3 size: 14 residues.